The 6 T cell receptor beta chains in this list originate from one sample, sequenced in a study of cytomegalovirus exposure and HLA in healthy donors. This PCR relied on a set of 60 Vbeta primers and 13 Jbeta primers. Method: immunoSEQ multiplex PCR; TCRdb's copy keeps in-frame clones and lacks some. Here the sample spans some 190,000 clones, roughly 75% being singletons. Sequencing was done on a sample of PBMCs. These receptors all come from a man between 25 and 39 years old in good health and CMV-seropositive.

This clone was detected once. The chain is built from TRBV2 and TRBJ2-5; 8 nucleotides line up with TRBD2. The CDR3 contains 14 residues. In germline, CDR1 is SNHLY, CDR2 FYNNEI. After removal of 7 bases from V and 5 bases from J, the junction contained 9 bases not matched to a gene. CDR3 sequence: CASTREGGKETQYF. The CDR3 bases are TGTGCCAGCACCCGGGAGGGGGGAAAGGAGACCCAGTACTTC.

V usage is TRBV7-9 and J usage is TRBJ2-1, with 7 positions matching TRBD2. The CDR3 contains 14 residues. Germline V gene lookup returns CDR1 SEHNR and CDR2 FQNEAQ (reference sequence). Unmatched junction bases numbered 8, after V lost 7 bases and J lost 5 bases. DNA for the CDR3: TGTGCCAGCAACCGTGGGGGAGGGGACAATGAGCAGTTCTTC. Its protein product is CASNRGGGDNEQFF.

The count of this clone is one. This chain uses TRBV5-4 with TRBJ2-3, with unresolved D. The CDR3 is 16 amino acids. The V and J ends lost 0 bases and 0 bases respectively, with 11 bases between them. Germline V gene lookup returns CDR1 SGHNT and CDR2 YYREEE (reference sequence). The CDR3 DNA reads TGTGCCAGCAGCTTGGGCTCGCGGAGTAGCACAGATACGCAGTATTTT. Its translation: CASSLGSRSSTDTQYF.

This clone was counted between two and nine times. The chain has TRBV7-2 and TRBJ1-1; D is unclear. Trimming cost V 5 bases and J 0 bases, with 7 bases left between them. Germline values: CDR1 SGHTA, CDR2 FQGNSA. The CDR3 sequence is 13 residues long. The CDR3 region has the DNA TGTGCCAGCAGCGTCGACATGAACACTGAAGCTTTCTTT. Its translation is CASSVDMNTEAFF.

This clone was picked up a small number of times. This rearrangement joins TRBV5-6 to TRBJ2-2; possibly TRBD1 for D (5 bases). Germline V CDR1 and CDR2: SGHDT, YYEEEE. V dropped 0 bases and J dropped 7 bases, with 16 bases sitting between them. This CDR3 region has 16 residues. Written as DNA, the CDR3 is TGTGCCAGCAGCTTGGCTCTTGGGGCTATCGGCGGGGAGCTGTTTTTT. This gives the protein CASSLALGAIGGELFF.

This chain joins TRBV7-9 and TRBJ2-1, with TRBD2 matching over 10 bases. CDR3 length equals 14 residues. Germline V gene lookup returns CDR1 SEHNR and CDR2 FQNEAQ (reference sequence). J lost 9 bases, V lost 1 base, and 3 bases had no gene match. DNA for the CDR3: TGTGCCAGCAGCTTAGTAGCGGGAGGCAGTGAGCAGTTCTTC. Encoded protein: CASSLVAGGSEQFF. Filled out from reference TRBV7-9 and TRBJ2-1, the complete variable domain reads DTGVSQNPRHKITKRGQNVTFRCDPISEHNRLYWYRQTLGQGPEFLTYFQNEAQLEKSRLLSDRFSAERPKGSFSTLEIQRTEQGDSAMYLCASSLVAGGSEQFFGPGTRLTVL.